This T cell receptor (beta chain) was profiled in a study of radiation and T cells in renal cell carcinoma. The wider study: Nephrectomy followed 15 Gy stereotactic body radiation by 4 weeks. Findings and limits, study-wide: Pretreatment tumor biopsies were lacking, so baseline clonotypes are unknown. From baseline, blood top tumor clonotypes peaked at 2 weeks post-radiation.

Time point indicated: baseline pretreatment blood. Treatment of the sample: 15 Gy SBRT to primary tumor, nephrectomy 4 weeks later. Concerning this clone: Its antigen is undetermined.

Germline loops: CDR1 SNHLY, CDR2 FYNNEI. Trimming at V came to 2 bases and at J to 4 bases, leaving 4 bases not matched to a gene. This CDR3 comprises 15 residues. Only in-frame clones appear in the TCRdb table, and some are missing; sequencing was by immunoSEQ multiplex PCR. The table records about 150,000 clones, roughly 88% of them present only once. The source was blood, collected from a patient whose treatment included radiotherapy and nephrectomy. The sequence was obtained from a woman aged 45-65 years with renal cell carcinoma. The chain carries TRBV2 and TRBJ1-2, with 10 positions matching TRBD1. The CDR3 bases are TGTGCCAGCAGTGAACAGACAGGGGGCAGCTATGGCTACACCTTC. Its translation is CASSEQTGGSYGYTF.